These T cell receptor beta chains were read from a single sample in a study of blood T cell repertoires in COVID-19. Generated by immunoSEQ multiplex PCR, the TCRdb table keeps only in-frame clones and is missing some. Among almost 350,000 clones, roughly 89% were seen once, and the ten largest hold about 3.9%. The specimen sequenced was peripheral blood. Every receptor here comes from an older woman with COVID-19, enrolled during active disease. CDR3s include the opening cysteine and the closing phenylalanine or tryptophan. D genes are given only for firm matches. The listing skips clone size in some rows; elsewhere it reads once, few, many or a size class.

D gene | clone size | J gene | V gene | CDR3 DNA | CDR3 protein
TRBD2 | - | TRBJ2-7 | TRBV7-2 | TGTGCCAGCAGTTTCTCCGGGACTAGCGGGGGGAGCTCCTACGAGCAGTACTTC | CASSFSGTSGGSSYEQYF
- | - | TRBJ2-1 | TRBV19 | TGTGCCAGTAGTAGGGCCGGGGGGCAGGGATACAATGAGCAGTTCTTC | CASSRAGGQGYNEQFF
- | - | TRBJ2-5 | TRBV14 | TGTGCCAGCAGCCAAGATCATCAGTACGGGGAGACCCAGTACTTC | CASSQDHQYGETQYF
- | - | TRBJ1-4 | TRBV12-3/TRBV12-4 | TGTGCCAGCAGTCCGGTGGTTAATGAAAAACTGTTTTTT | CASSPVVNEKLFF
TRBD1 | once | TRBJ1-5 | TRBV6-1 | TGTGCCAGCACCGAGCCGGGACAGCTTTTCCAGCCCCAGCATTTT | CASTEPGQLFQPQHF
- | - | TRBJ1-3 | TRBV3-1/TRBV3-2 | TGTGCCAGCAGCCAAGATTTCCAGGCCCTCGGTGGAAACACCATATATTTT | CASSQDFQALGGNTIYF
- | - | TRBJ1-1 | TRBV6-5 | TGTGCCAGCAGGGCCACCGGGAGCGGTGACATGGCTTTCTTT | CASRATGSGDMAFF
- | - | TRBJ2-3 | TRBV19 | TGTGCCAGTAGTTTCAGGACTAGCACAGATACGCAGTATTTT | CASSFRTSTDTQYF
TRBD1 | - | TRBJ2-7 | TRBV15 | TGTGCCACCAGCAGGGCCGGGACAGGAGCCTACGAGCAGTACTTC | CATSRAGTGAYEQYF
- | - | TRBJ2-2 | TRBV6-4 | TGTGCCAGCAGCAGGGTGGCAGGGCCGAACACCGGGGAGCTGTTTTTT | CASSRVAGPNTGELFF
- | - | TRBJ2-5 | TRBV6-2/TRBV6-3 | TGTGCCAGCAGTTACGGCAGGAAAGAGACCCAGTACTTC | CASSYGRKETQYF
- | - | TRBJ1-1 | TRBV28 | TGTGCCAGCAGTTCCATGGTTATACCGGGGATCGAAGCTTTCTTT | CASSSMVIPGIEAFF
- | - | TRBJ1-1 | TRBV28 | TGTGCCAGCACTCTGAGGGGGACTGAAGCTTTCTTT | CASTLRGTEAFF
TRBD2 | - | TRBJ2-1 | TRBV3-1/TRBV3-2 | TGTGCCAGCAGCCAAGCGGCCACTAGCGGAAAATACAATGAGCAGTTCTTC | CASSQAATSGKYNEQFF
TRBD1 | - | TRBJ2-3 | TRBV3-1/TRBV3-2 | TGTGCCAGCAACCGAGGGACAGCCTTAAGCACAGATACGCAGTATTTT | CASNRGTALSTDTQYF
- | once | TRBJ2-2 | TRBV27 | TGTGCCAGCAGTTTATGGTGGAGCCACAACACCGGGGAGCTGTTTTTT | CASSLWWSHNTGELFF
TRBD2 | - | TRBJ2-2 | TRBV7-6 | TGTGCCAGCAGCTTAGCGGCGGGGGGCGCGAACGGGGAGCTGTTTTTT | CASSLAAGGANGELFF
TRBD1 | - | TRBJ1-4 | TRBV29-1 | TGCAGCGTACAGGGGCAGGGGGCGGCTAATGAAAAACTGTTTTTT | CSVQGQGAANEKLFF
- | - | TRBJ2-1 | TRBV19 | TGTGCCAGTAGTGTGGGACTTCTCCGCCGCAATGAGCAGTTCTTC | CASSVGLLRRNEQFF
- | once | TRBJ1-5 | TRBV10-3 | TGTGCCAGCTCAGACTATAGCAATCAGCCCCAGCATTTT | CASSDYSNQPQHF
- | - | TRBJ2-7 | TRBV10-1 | TGCGCCAGCAGTGAGTCAGGAGGGTCGGGCGCCGAGCAGTACTTC | CASSESGGSGAEQYF
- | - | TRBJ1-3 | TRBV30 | TGTGCCTGGAGTGTAGGGGGTCTATCCTCTGGAAACACCATATATTTT | CAWSVGGLSSGNTIYF
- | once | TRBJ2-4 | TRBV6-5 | TGTGCCAGCAGTTCAAGACAGACCAAAAACATTCAGTACTTC | CASSSRQTKNIQYF
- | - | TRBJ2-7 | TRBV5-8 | TGTGCCAGCAGCCCATCGGGGGTGCACTACTCCTACGAGCAGTACTTC | CASSPSGVHYSYEQYF
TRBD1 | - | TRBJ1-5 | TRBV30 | TGTGCCTGGAGTTTGGGACAGGGTTATCAGCCCCAGCATTTT | CAWSLGQGYQPQHF
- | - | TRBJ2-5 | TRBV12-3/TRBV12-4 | TGTGCCAGCAGTTTTAATAGAAAAGAGACCCAGTACTTC | CASSFNRKETQYF
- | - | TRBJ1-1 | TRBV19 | TGTGCCACTTCGGAGGGCGAATACACTGAAGCTTTCTTT | CATSEGEYTEAFF
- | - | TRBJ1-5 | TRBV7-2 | TGTGCCAGCAGCCAATCCAGGAATCAGCCCCAGCATTTT | CASSQSRNQPQHF
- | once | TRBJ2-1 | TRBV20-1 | TGCAGTGCTAGTTCTTTTTACTCCTACAATGAGCAGTTCTTC | CSASSFYSYNEQFF
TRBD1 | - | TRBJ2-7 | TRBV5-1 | TGCGCCAGCAGCCCCCGGGGGGGGACAGGGGACTACGAGCAGTACTTC | CASSPRGGTGDYEQYF
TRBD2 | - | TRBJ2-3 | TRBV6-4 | TGTGCCAGCAGTGAACGGCTAGCGGGGGGGCTGAATACGCAGTATTTT | CASSERLAGGLNTQYF
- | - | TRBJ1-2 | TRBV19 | TGTGCCACCCTACCGAGGTATGCTAACTATGGCTACACCTTC | CATLPRYANYGYTF
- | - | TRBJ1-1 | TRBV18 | TGTGCCAGCTCAGGGGACGGGGGGAACACTGAAGCTTTCTTT | CASSGDGGNTEAFF